This T cell receptor beta chain was sequenced during a study of shared clonotypes between healthy human individuals. Study-wide results and limits: Read depth was anticipated to influence clonotype sharing among donors.

Libraries were prepared by immunoSEQ multiplex PCR; TCRdb keeps only in-frame clonotypes and omits some of them. The sample consists of hundreds of thousands of clones, roughly four fifths of them appearing once. Per germline, CDR1 SNHLY and CDR2 FYNNEI. There are 14 residues in the CDR3. V was trimmed by 4 bases and J by 2 bases, leaving 9 bases between them. On this clone: Its antigen is undetermined.

Material: PBMCs. This receptor was obtained from a woman aged 35 to 49 in good health. Some clones in this sample may be carry-over from other donors' samples. The J gene is TRBJ1-5, the V gene TRBV2; D possibly corresponds to TRBD1 (6 bases). CDR3 region: CASSGDTGNQPQHF. CDR3 nucleotides: TGTGCCAGCAGTGGGGACACGGGCAATCAGCCCCAGCATTTT.